This TCR beta chain was identified during a study of CD8 T cells in ankylosing spondylitis. Findings and limits, study-wide: Reportedly, significant enrichment of disease-linked clones occurred in matched ankylosing spondylitis synovial fluid. Relatively rare in peripheral blood, disease-linked clones were also CD8+. Within ankylosing spondylitis blood, a TCR beta motif made up of seven to nine highly homologous variants appeared to be characteristic.

This clonotype came up a few times. What it binds is not known. Preparation of TCR beta libraries was done by quantitative 5'-RACE with molecular barcodes. MiXCR, run by TCRdb on the 5' RACE reads, gives a single entry per CDR3 protein. The sample carries under 450,000 distinct CDR3 sequences, roughly 18% recorded once. Sequencing input: blood, either unsorted or a sorted T cell fraction (not recorded which). The source of this sequence is a male donor with ankylosing spondylitis.

Here the CDR3 DNA reads TGTGCCAGCAGCCCCGATAGGGGCGGGGGAGAGAGCTCTGGGGCCAACGTCCTGACTTTC. Amino acid sequence: CASSPDRGGGESSGANVLTF. The J gene is TRBJ2-6, the V gene TRBV12-3 or TRBV12-4; 7 nucleotides align to TRBD2. The V segment lost 6 bases and the J segment 0 bases; nucleotides outside the gene matches: 17. The CDR3 extends over 20 amino acids.